The subject of this entry is one TCR beta chain. Its antigen remains undetermined. The sample holds no much larger clone one base away, and base qualities are not on file. These data belong to a study of tumor-infiltrating lymphocytes in primary liver carcinoma (dated by TCRdb to about 2017). With regard to the full study: Between late 2015 and early 2016, a few patients in China with histopathologically diagnosed primary liver carcinoma had surgical resection. Hepatocellular carcinoma (four) or combined HCC and intrahepatic cholangiocarcinoma (one) was present in the five patients, who were three men and two women aged 30 to 69 years. The tumors of the five patients were staged as T1-T3 N0M0, with maximum diameters ranging from about 4 to 10 cm. Roughly 3.65 to 7.13 million productive TCRbeta reads were obtained per sample, and no significant difference in read depth was found between tissue types. The study combined TCRbeta repertoire sequencing, expression microarrays and whole-exome sequencing across five regions of each liver tumor, with adjacent normal tissue and blood. TCRbeta repertoire sequencing covered 35 specimens from 5 patients: about 25 tumor regions, 5 adjacent noncancerous liver tissues and 5 peripheral blood samples. High reproducibility was observed for the technical replicate repertoires, with mean shared-clone rates near 0.89 and correlation coefficients above 0.98. Summary of the overall study and its limitations: Compared with blood, tumors had a significantly larger share of the repertoire taken up by the top 250 clones (p = 0.039). Repertoire overlap was found to be higher between tumor regions (mean around 35%) than between tumor-adjacent (around 17%) or tumor-blood (about 14%) pairs, consistent with antigen-driven expansion. Because sequencing covered only the TCR beta chain and unpaired alpha chains were not captured, true repertoire diversity is likely underestimated. Only a few patients were included in the study, and the authors note that the findings should be validated in a larger study. Bulk unsorted samples precluded comparing CD4+ and CD8+ T cell repertoires.

RNA from unsorted whole blood was extracted with TRIzol reagent, and germline DNA was obtained with the DNeasy Blood & Tissue kit. At the time of sampling, the patients had chronic HBV infection and had not received any treatment. About 3.7 milliliters of peripheral blood were collected into K2EDTA tubes before surgery. The CDR3 holds 15 amino acids from the cysteine to the phenylalanine. Only the CDR3 DNA stays, 45 bases, in frame from base 1. Taken from the germline V gene (reference sequence), the CDR1 and CDR2 loops are SEHNR and FQNEAQ. Trimming accounts for 1 base at V and 4 bases at J, while the number of junction bases matched to no gene is 3. TCRbeta-specific cDNA was reverse-transcribed from roughly 500 ng total RNA using a constant-region primer and ProtoScript II reverse transcriptase. Construction of the TCRbeta libraries relied on three nested rounds of multiplex PCR, following a slightly modified ARM-PCR procedure. Each of the first two PCR rounds ran for 9 to 11 cycles using multiplex TRBV1-TRBV30 forward primers together with a Cbeta reverse primer. Sample barcodes and Illumina adapters were added in a final 25-cycle PCR using Deep VentR polymerase. Amplicons of 200-500 bp were gel-purified with a QIAquick gel extraction kit before sequencing. An Illumina HiSeq 2500 was used to sequence the TCRbeta amplicons, generating 250-bp paired-end reads. In the paper's pipeline: To recover full CDR3 sequences, reads were quality-trimmed using Trimmomatic v0.33 and paired reads were then merged using FLASH v1.2.11. MiGEC v1.2.1b assigned V, D and J germline segments to the rearranged TCRbeta sequences. Clonotype statistics and Shannon-Wiener diversity indices were computed with VDJtools v1.0.0. To cut down on sampling bias, every analysis after diversity analysis relied on just the 250 most abundant clonotypes from each sample. In TCRdb, the public reads were trimmed at Q25 with fastp and aligned with MiXCR, with productive beta chains retained. Each entry is one CDR3 protein sequence, shown with its most common DNA and genes. TCRdb's processing, not the study's, gives the V and J calls here. In this sample the table shows approximately 300,000 distinct CDR3 sequences, about 60% of which occur a single time. About 8.4% of the sample comes from the top ten.

This sequence was found in a man aged 35 to 55 with primary liver carcinoma and hepatitis B virus infection. Material for sequencing was peripheral blood. The chain couples TRBV7-9 to TRBJ1-1; 10 bases in the middle match TRBD1. The sequenced DNA: TGTGCCAGCAGCTTAGGACAGGGGGCGGGCACTGAAGCTTTCTTT. This codes for CASSLGQGAGTEAFF.